Listed below are T cell receptor beta chains from one sample, sequenced in a study of T cells after yellow fever vaccination. TCRdb reprocessed the 5' RACE reads with MiXCR, giving one entry per CDR3 protein. The profile shows under 400,000 distinct CDR3 sequences, under 15% of them singletons. The material sequenced was CD4+ T cells sorted from PBMCs, taken 15 days after the yellow fever booster vaccination. These receptors were collected from a young man who received the YFV17D yellow fever vaccine. The CDR3 runs from the conserved cysteine through the conserved F or W. The order of the fields is clone size, D gene, V gene, J gene, CDR3 protein, CDR3 DNA. D genes are given only for firm matches. Not all rows give a size; the values are once, few, many and, for expanded clones, a class.

NA	TRBD1	TRBV5-1	TRBJ1-2	CASSRDRVEDNGYTF	TGCGCCAGCAGCCGGGACAGGGTCGAAGATAATGGCTACACCTTC
many	TRBD1	TRBV24-1	TRBJ1-5	CATSATGPSNQPQHF	TGTGCCACCAGTGCGACAGGGCCCTCCAATCAGCCCCAGCATTTT
few	NA	TRBV12-3/TRBV12-4	TRBJ1-5	CASSLMEGNQPQHF	TGTGCCAGCAGTTTAATGGAGGGCAATCAGCCCCAGCATTTT
NA	NA	TRBV10-3	TRBJ2-7	CAVGRTGQGLTEQYF	TGTGCCGTCGGACGTACCGGACAAGGTTTGACCGAGCAGTACTTC
NA	TRBD2	TRBV7-2	TRBJ2-3	CASSARSGGRDTQYF	TGTGCCAGCAGCGCCCGTAGCGGGGGGAGGGATACGCAGTATTTT
NA	NA	TRBV20-1	TRBJ2-5	CSATQLDSSWLETQYF	TGCAGTGCTACCCAACTCGACTCGAGTTGGTTAGAGACCCAGTACTTC
few	NA	TRBV4-1	TRBJ2-4	CASSQAPGAINIQYF	TGCGCCAGCAGCCAAGCGCCCGGGGCCATTAACATTCAGTACTTC
few	NA	TRBV5-6	TRBJ2-7	CASSLVVTSSYEQYF	TGTGCCAGCAGCTTGGTTGTGACTAGCTCCTACGAGCAGTACTTC
NA	TRBD2	TRBV29-1	TRBJ2-5	CSVGGGPTQETQYF	TGCAGCGTCGGGGGGGGCCCCACGCAAGAGACCCAGTACTTC
many	NA	TRBV7-2	TRBJ2-7	CASTPGSSYEQYF	TGTGCCAGCACCCCCGGTTCTTCCTACGAGCAGTACTTC
few	TRBD1	TRBV20-1	TRBJ1-1	CSARKPFDRVAVNTEAFF	TGCAGTGCTAGAAAACCGTTTGACAGGGTAGCCGTGAACACTGAAGCTTTCTTT
NA	NA	TRBV5-4	TRBJ1-6	CASSLRSYNSPLHF	TGTGCCAGCAGCTTGCGGTCCTATAATTCACCCCTCCACTTT
few	TRBD1	TRBV6-1	TRBJ2-3	CASSEGTGHTDTQYF	TGTGCCAGCAGTGAAGGGACAGGGCACACAGATACGCAGTATTTT
few	TRBD2	TRBV6-6	TRBJ2-3	CASSYPSGASTDTQYF	TGTGCCAGCAGTTACCCTAGCGGGGCTAGCACAGATACGCAGTATTTT
few	TRBD2	TRBV4-2	TRBJ2-2	CASSPGLAGGDTGELFF	TGTGCCAGCAGCCCGGGACTAGCGGGGGGCGACACCGGGGAGCTGTTTTTT
few	NA	TRBV15	TRBJ2-1	CATSGVYNEQFF	TGTGCCACCAGCGGGGTTTACAATGAGCAGTTCTTC
few	NA	TRBV7-2	TRBJ1-2	CASSLDSLSELYGYTF	TGTGCCAGCAGCTTAGATTCCCTCTCGGAACTCTATGGCTACACCTTC
NA	NA	TRBV20-1	TRBJ1-2	CSARQLYPYGYTF	TGCAGTGCACGACAGCTATACCCCTATGGCTACACCTTC
few	TRBD2	TRBV7-2	TRBJ2-3	CASSLVATSGNTQYF	TGTGCCAGCAGCTTAGTGGCGACTAGCGGAAATACGCAGTATTTT
NA	NA	TRBV21-1	TRBJ2-2	CASSKADRGFTGELFF	TGTGCCAGCAGCAAAGCGGACAGGGGGTTTACCGGGGAGCTGTTTTTT
NA	NA	TRBV19	TRBJ2-2	CASSKITGRPGTGELFF	TGTGCCAGTAGTAAAATAACGGGACGTCCGGGCACCGGGGAGCTGTTTTTT
NA	NA	TRBV20-1	TRBJ1-5	CSAAEVINQPQHF	TGCAGTGCGGCAGAAGTAATAAATCAGCCCCAGCATTTT
few	NA	TRBV11-2	TRBJ2-5	CASSLVRDGETQYF	TGTGCCAGCAGCTTAGTAAGGGACGGCGAGACCCAGTACTTC
NA	NA	TRBV2	TRBJ2-7	CASRASVYEQYF	TGTGCCAGCAGAGCGAGTGTTTACGAGCAGTACTTC
few	NA	TRBV11-3	TRBJ1-3	CASSLSQGGTTSGNTIYF	TGTGCCAGCAGCTTATCGCAAGGCGGGACCACCTCTGGAAACACCATATATTTT
NA	NA	TRBV21-1	TRBJ1-1	CASSKEGSNTGTSTEAFF	TGTGCCAGCAGCAAAGAAGGCTCGAATACAGGGACCTCCACTGAAGCTTTCTTT
few	TRBD1	TRBV6-5	TRBJ1-5	CASSRTGGASNQPQHF	TGTGCCAGCAGCCGGACAGGGGGCGCGAGCAATCAGCCCCAGCATTTT
NA	NA	TRBV12-3/TRBV12-4	TRBJ1-1	CASSRAPGNTEAFF	TGTGCCAGCAGTCGCGCCCCGGGGAACACTGAAGCTTTCTTT
many	NA	TRBV12-3/TRBV12-4	TRBJ2-3	CASSFLREDTQYF	TGTGCCAGCAGTTTTTTGCGCGAGGATACGCAGTATTTT
NA	TRBD1	TRBV12-3/TRBV12-4	TRBJ1-5	CASNQGDRPQHF	TGTGCCAGCAATCAGGGGGATAGGCCCCAGCATTTT
NA	NA	TRBV12-3/TRBV12-4	TRBJ1-2	CASSFQTNYGYTF	TGTGCCAGCAGTTTCCAGACTAACTATGGCTACACCTTC
few	NA	TRBV12-3/TRBV12-4	TRBJ1-5	CASSLAVVRQPQHF	TGTGCCAGCAGTTTAGCGGTGGTAAGGCAGCCCCAGCATTTT
NA	NA	TRBV12-3/TRBV12-4	TRBJ2-2	CASSLTRGTGELFF	TGTGCCAGCAGTTTAACCCGCGGGACCGGGGAGCTGTTTTTT
few	TRBD1	TRBV29-1	TRBJ2-5	CSVDRGEETQYF	TGCAGCGTGGACAGGGGGGAAGAGACCCAGTACTTC
NA	NA	TRBV19	TRBJ2-5	CASRPRRGLQETQYF	TGTGCCAGTAGGCCGCGGCGGGGCCTCCAAGAGACCCAGTACTTC
NA	TRBD1	TRBV5-4	TRBJ2-1	CASSLGGRGRYNEQFF	TGTGCCAGCAGCTTGGGAGGCAGGGGGCGGTACAATGAGCAGTTCTTC
NA	TRBD1	TRBV12-3/TRBV12-4	TRBJ2-2	CASSSRGMNTGELFF	TGTGCCAGCAGTTCCAGGGGGATGAACACCGGGGAGCTGTTTTTT
many	NA	TRBV20-1	TRBJ2-2	CSASRGGRTGELFF	TGCAGTGCTTCGAGGGGGGGTCGCACCGGGGAGCTGTTTTTT
few	TRBD2	TRBV5-1	TRBJ2-1	CASRTGTSSLGNEQFF	TGCGCCAGCAGGACCGGGACTAGCAGTCTGGGCAATGAGCAGTTCTTC
NA	NA	TRBV5-1	TRBJ2-5	CASSLAGTKEETQYF	TGCGCCAGCAGCTTGGCCGGGACAAAGGAAGAGACCCAGTACTTC
NA	NA	TRBV11-1	TRBJ2-1	CASTHPGEGYNEQFF	TGTGCCAGCACCCACCCGGGTGAGGGGTACAATGAGCAGTTCTTC
few	NA	TRBV6-5	TRBJ1-2	CASSPHRWGSRVLNYGYTF	TGTGCCAGCAGTCCCCACCGATGGGGTTCCCGCGTTTTGAACTATGGCTACACCTTC
few	TRBD1	TRBV5-1	TRBJ1-6	CASSSSTGGNSPLHF	TGCGCCAGCAGCTCCTCGACAGGGGGAAATTCACCCCTCCACTTT
NA	TRBD2	TRBV20-1	TRBJ2-1	CSARKTAGTSGGEQFF	TGCAGTGCTAGAAAAACCGCCGGGACTAGCGGGGGGGAGCAGTTCTTC
few	NA	TRBV11-2	TRBJ2-7	CASSLIRRTLSYEQYF	TGTGCCAGCAGCTTAATTAGACGGACCCTCTCCTACGAGCAGTACTTC
few	NA	TRBV5-6	TRBJ1-2	CASSAPQGFYGYTF	TGTGCCAGCAGCGCCCCACAGGGCTTCTATGGCTACACCTTC
NA	TRBD1	TRBV3-1	TRBJ2-7	CASSQDLRQGSSEQYF	TGTGCCAGCAGCCAAGATCTGAGACAGGGGAGCAGCGAGCAGTACTTC
many	NA	TRBV3-1	TRBJ2-4	CASSLTANIQYF	TGTGCCAGCAGCCTGACAGCGAACATTCAGTACTTC
few	NA	TRBV20-1	TRBJ1-3	CSARDGPAVRNTIYF	TGCAGTGCTAGAGATGGTCCCGCAGTTAGAAACACCATATATTTT
NA	TRBD2	TRBV4-2	TRBJ2-1	CASSQDWGGRYEQFF	TGTGCCAGCAGCCAAGATTGGGGGGGAAGGTATGAGCAGTTCTTC